The 30 T cell receptor beta chains given below trace back to one sample, sequenced in a study of shared clonotypes between healthy human individuals. The table came from immunoSEQ multiplex PCR; TCRdb's copy has only in-frame clones and leaves some out. The sample includes hundreds of thousands of clones, roughly 95% of them seen just once. Sequences were obtained from naive CD4+ T cells sorted from blood. Subset here: CD45RA+ positively selected. These receptors were taken from a woman under 40 in good health.

This clone has a single count. V usage is TRBV9 and J usage is TRBJ2-1; TRBD2 aligns across 8 bases. The ends lost 5 bases at V and 0 bases at J; junction bases unmatched: 4. Per the germline V gene, CDR1 is SGDLS and CDR2 is YYNGEE. The CDR3 spans 15 residues. CDR3 sequence reads: CASRGSGSSYNEQFF. The CDR3 DNA follows: TGTGCCAGCAGGGGGAGCGGGAGCTCCTACAATGAGCAGTTCTTC.

The gene calls are TRBV5-4 and TRBJ2-2; D is uncertain. This CDR3 contains 16 residues. Trimming took off 0 bases at V and 1 base at J, with 10 bases between the two ends. Germline V gene lookup returns CDR1 SGHNT and CDR2 YYREEE (reference sequence). CDR3 loop: CASSLDLGGNTGELFF. The CDR3 DNA reads as TGTGCCAGCAGCTTGGATCTGGGCGGGAACACCGGGGAGCTGTTTTTT.

V is TRBV5-1 and J is TRBJ2-1, with D unclear. This CDR3 contains 14 residues. Between the trimmed V and J ends, which lost 4 bases and 8 bases, there was a span of 16 bases. Germline assignment: CDR1 SGHRS and CDR2 YFSETQ. The DNA of the CDR3 is TGCGCCAGCAGCCCGGGTGGAGAGCTGGATGAGCAGTTCTTC. This gives the protein CASSPGGELDEQFF. The variable domain in full, completed from reference TRBV5-1 and TRBJ2-1, reads KAGVTQTPRYLIKTRGQQVTLSCSPISGHRSVSWYQQTPGQGLQFLFEYFSETQRNKGNFPGRFSGRQFSNSRSEMNVSTLELGDSALYLCASSPGGELDEQFFGPGTRLTVL.

J is TRBJ2-1 and V is TRBV28; the D is unclear. V was pared by 5 bases and J by 3 bases, with 8 bases between. This CDR3 has 13 amino acids. Germline values: CDR1 MDHEN, CDR2 SYDVKM. The CDR3 here is CASSAAVYNEQFF. The CDR3 region has the DNA TGTGCCAGCAGTGCGGCCGTCTACAATGAGCAGTTCTTC.

The chain employs TRBV2 and TRBJ2-7; 11 bases match TRBD2. Germline V gene sequence: CDR1 SNHLY, CDR2 FYNNEI. V shed 6 bases, J shed 5 bases, and the junction held 9 bases outside the gene matches. The CDR3 is made up of 15 amino acids. As DNA, the CDR3 is TGTGCCAGCAGGGTACTAGCGGGAGCTTTCGACGAGCAGTACTTC. Translated, it gives CASRVLAGAFDEQYF.

This chain joins TRBV5-1 and TRBJ2-7; TRBD1 agrees at 12 bases. CDR1 SGHRS and CDR2 YFSETQ come from the germline V gene. J lost 6 bases, V lost 0 bases, and 7 bases had no gene match. The CDR3 length is 16 residues. The CDR3 DNA follows: TGCGCCAGCAGCTTGGTTTTAGGGACAGGGGGCGGCGAGCAGTACTTC. This sequence encodes CASSLVLGTGGGEQYF. The entire variable domain, with the rest obtained from reference TRBV5-1 and TRBJ2-7, is as follows: KAGVTQTPRYLIKTRGQQVTLSCSPISGHRSVSWYQQTPGQGLQFLFEYFSETQRNKGNFPGRFSGRQFSNSRSEMNVSTLELGDSALYLCASSLVLGTGGGEQYFGPGTRLTVT.

The chain carries TRBV5-4 and TRBJ2-5, with D possibly being TRBD1 or TRBD2 (5 bases each). The CDR3 is 14 amino acids. Germline CDR1 is SGHNT and CDR2 is YYREEE (reference sequence). Trimming removed 0 bases at V and 1 base at J, with 7 bases between. The CDR3 DNA follows: TGTGCCAGCAGCTTGGGGGGGTCCCAAGAGACCCAGTACTTC. As protein: CASSLGGSQETQYF.

The chain employs TRBV2 and TRBJ2-7, with a possible D match to TRBD1 (6 bases). The CDR3 is 14 amino acids. V lost 8 bases and J lost 5, with 19 bases in between. Germline CDR1 and CDR2: SNHLY and FYNNEI. The CDR3 spells CASGAEQGWHEQYF. Here the CDR3 DNA reads TGTGCCAGCGGAGCTGAGCAGGGGTGGCACGAGCAGTACTTC.

The sample holds a few counts of this clone. Here the CDR3 reads CASTGTGGGYTF. CDR3 coding DNA: TGTGCCAGCACCGGGACAGGGGGCGGCTACACCTTC. The chain combines TRBV2 with TRBJ1-2, with TRBD1 identical over 12 bases. CDR1 and CDR2 (germline): SNHLY, FYNNEI. The CDR3 covers 12 residues. Trimming took 7 bases from V and 8 from J; bases not matched to a gene: 2.

This clone was recorded only once. The rearrangement uses TRBV4-1 and TRBJ2-5, with 8 bases identical to TRBD1. The J call may not be correct, given that the DNA end is closer to TRBJ2-7. Germline CDR1 MGHRA, CDR2 YSYEKL. The CDR3 contains 15 residues. CDR3 sequence: CASSRNRDRIYEQYF. The CDR3 nucleotides are TGCGCCAGCAGCCGCAACCGGGACAGGATCTACGAGCAGTACTTC.

This clone has only one observation. This specimen includes other DNA sequences encoding the same CDR3. The CDR3 DNA sequence: TGTGCCACCAGCATAAGCAGGACGGGAATGGGTGGCTACACCTTC. This encodes CATSISRTGMGGYTF. The gene calls are TRBV15 and TRBJ1-2; D unclear. With 4 bases removed from V and 7 bases from J, the gap between germline ends came to 19 bases. Looked up from germline, CDR1 is LNHNV and CDR2 is YYDKDF (reference sequence). The CDR3 spans 15 residues.

This clone was seen once. The chain recombines TRBV27 with TRBJ2-1, with 9 nucleotides matching TRBD2. Trimming took 6 bases from V and 4 from J; bases not matched to a gene: 7. Germline V lookup: CDR1 MNHEY, CDR2 SMNVEV (reference sequence). This CDR3 spans 15 amino acids. CDR3 nucleotides: TGTGCCAGCAGCACACTAGCGGGCCTTTACAATGAGCAGTTCTTC. This translates into CASSTLAGLYNEQFF.

This clone was recorded only once. V is TRBV28 and J is TRBJ1-1, with 8 bases aligning to TRBD1. Germline assignment: CDR1 MDHEN and CDR2 SYDVKM. The CDR3 covers 14 residues. J gave up 5 bases and V 3 bases, and 5 bases lay outside the gene matches. For the CDR3, the DNA is TGTGCCAGCAGTTTTGGACAGGGAGGAACTGAAGCTTTCTTT. It codes for CASSFGQGGTEAFF.

This chain uses TRBV19 with TRBJ2-7; 10 positions match TRBD2. Germline V gene lookup returns CDR1 LNHDA and CDR2 SQIVND (reference sequence). The CDR3 sequence is 15 residues long. Unmatched junction bases numbered 7, after V lost 4 bases and J lost 4 bases. CDR3 in amino acids: CASSRAGGPSYEQYF. The CDR3 coding sequence is TGTGCCAGTAGTAGAGCGGGAGGGCCCTCGTACGAGCAGTACTTC.

Worth noting for this clone: Other DNA sequences from this sample encode an identical CDR3 as well. V is TRBV28 and J is TRBJ2-7; D not resolved. CDR1 is MDHEN, CDR2 SYDVKM, per germline. Trimming pared 9 bases from V and 2 bases from J, leaving 8 bases between. This CDR3 comprises 11 residues. CDR3 amino acids: CASSQTYEQYF. CDR3 sequence (DNA): TGTGCCAGTAGTCAAACCTACGAGCAGTACTTC. The whole variable domain, filled in from reference TRBV28 and TRBJ2-7, reads DVKVTQSSRYLVKRTGEKVFLECVQDMDHENMFWYRQDPGLGLRLIYFSYDVKMKEKGDIPEGYSVSREKKERFSLILESASTNQTSMYLCASSQTYEQYFGPGTRLTVT.

The CDR3: CASSPLGSRSPHTGELFF. In nucleotides, the CDR3 is TGTGCCAGCAGCCCCCTAGGGAGCAGGAGTCCGCACACCGGGGAGCTGTTTTTT. This chain uses TRBV4-2 with TRBJ2-2; tentative D call: TRBD2 (5 bases). Germline lookup yields CDR1 LGHNA and CDR2 YNFKEQ. Trimming cost V 4 bases and J 3 bases, with 21 bases left between them. The CDR3 has 18 amino acids.

The V and J genes are TRBV4-2 and TRBJ1-3; D may be TRBD1 (5 bases). The germline V and J ends were trimmed by 4 bases and 7 bases, with 20 bases remaining between them. Germline V CDR1 and CDR2: LGHNA, YNFKEQ. This CDR3 has 16 residues. In nucleotides, the CDR3 is TGTGCCAGCAGCCTGCCGGGGGGATCTGCCGATAACACCATATATTTT. Protein: CASSLPGGSADNTIYF.

CDR3 amino acids: CASSNPKQGGPYEQYF. In DNA form, the CDR3 reads TGCGCCAGCAGCAACCCAAAACAGGGTGGTCCCTACGAGCAGTACTTC. The chain has TRBV5-1 and TRBJ2-7; TRBD1 is a possible D gene (6 bases). V gave up 4 bases and J gave up 2 bases, with 19 bases separating them. The CDR3 runs to 16 residues. The germline gives CDR1 SGHRS, CDR2 YFSETQ.

This chain connects TRBV5-1 to TRBJ1-1, with 12 bases lining up with TRBD1. The CDR3 is 19 amino acids. Unmatched junction bases numbered 15, after V lost 6 bases and J lost 0 bases. CDR1 is SGHRS, CDR2 YFSETQ, per germline. DNA for the CDR3: TGCGCCAGCAACTCCGGGACAGGGGGCAGTGGGCTTATGAACACTGAAGCTTTCTTT. Amino acids: CASNSGTGGSGLMNTEAFF.

Only one count was recorded for this clone. The CDR3 here is CASSLSGQPYGYTF. CDR3 sequence (DNA): TGTGCCAGCAGTCTTTCGGGACAGCCCTATGGCTACACCTTC. V and J are TRBV28 and TRBJ1-2; 7 bases are shared with TRBD1. V shed 5 bases, J shed 4 bases, and the junction held 7 bases outside the gene matches. The CDR3 contains 14 residues. The V gene's germline CDR1 is MDHEN and CDR2 SYDVKM.

This sequence joins TRBV2 and TRBJ2-7; 7 bases are a match to TRBD2. This CDR3 comprises 10 residues. Germline loops: CDR1 SNHLY, CDR2 FYNNEI. The CDR3 DNA sequence: TGTGCGGGGGGGGTTTCCGAGCAGTACTTC. It specifies CAGGVSEQYF.

This clone was recorded once. The chain is built from TRBV6-6 and TRBJ2-2, with D unresolved. The germline V gene encodes CDR1 MNHNY and CDR2 SVGAGI (reference sequence). The CDR3 runs to 12 residues. V was pared by 4 bases and J by 6 bases, with 6 bases between. The CDR3 sequence: CASSSLPGELFF. The DNA of the CDR3 is TGTGCCAGCAGTTCCTTGCCCGGGGAGCTGTTTTTT.

The chain uses TRBV19 and TRBJ2-1, with 10 bases aligning to TRBD2. There are 17 residues in the CDR3. Trimming cost V 1 base and J 9 bases; bases outside gene matches: 12. Germline-derived CDR1 and CDR2 are LNHDA and SQIVND (reference sequence). This chain's CDR3 is CASSIVASGSLGGEQFF. As DNA, the CDR3 is TGTGCCAGTAGTATAGTAGCTAGCGGGAGTCTAGGTGGTGAGCAGTTCTTC.

The chain joins TRBV18 to TRBJ1-3, with a tentative D call TRBD1 (5 bases). Deletions cut 6 bases from V and 0 bases from J, with 15 bases between. The CDR3 has 16 residues. Germline CDR1 KGHSH, CDR2 LQKENI. CDR3 nucleotides: TGTGCCAGCTCGCCCTCAGGGATCAGCTCTGGAAACACCATATATTTT. This encodes CASSPSGISSGNTIYF.

This sequence joins TRBV19 and TRBJ2-2, with 13 bases lining up with TRBD2. CDR1 is LNHDA, CDR2 SQIVND, per germline (reference sequence). This CDR3 is 15 amino acids long. J gave up 4 bases and V 5 bases, and 1 base lay outside the gene matches. The CDR3 is CASSWTSGSTGELFF. CDR3 in DNA: TGTGCCAGTAGTTGGACTAGCGGGAGCACCGGGGAGCTGTTTTTT.

The CDR3 here is CASSHVGAGGNEQYF. The CDR3 DNA sequence: TGCGCCAGCAGCCATGTCGGAGCGGGAGGTAACGAGCAGTACTTC. The chain uses TRBV4-1 and TRBJ2-5; 9 positions agree with TRBD2. Matching the DNA end better, TRBJ2-7 makes the J call doubtful. This CDR3 spans 15 amino acids. Germline V gene data show CDR1 as MGHRA and CDR2 as YSYEKL.

The genes are TRBV6-1 and TRBJ2-7; the match to TRBD2 covers 9 bases. Germline V gene lookup returns CDR1 MNHNS and CDR2 SASEGT. The CDR3 runs 15 residues. After removal of 2 bases from V and 2 bases from J, the junction contained 4 bases not matched to a gene. In DNA form, the CDR3 reads TGTGCCAGCAGTGAAACTGGACTAGCGCCCTACGAGCAGTACTTC. As protein: CASSETGLAPYEQYF.

This chain joins TRBV7-9 and TRBJ2-1; D is tentatively TRBD1 or TRBD2 (5 bases each). Deletions cut 1 base from V and 14 bases from J, with 9 bases between. Germline V gene lookup returns CDR1 SEHNR and CDR2 FQNEAQ (reference sequence). The CDR3 length is 11 residues. CDR3 DNA: TGTGCCAGCAGCTTAGGGGGGAGTGAGTTCTTC. Protein: CASSLGGSEFF.

The V gene is TRBV5-4, the J gene TRBJ1-5, with no clear D. The CDR3 has 13 amino acids. Germline CDR1 is SGHNT and CDR2 is YYREEE (reference sequence). With 4 bases removed from V and 6 bases from J, the gap between germline ends came to 11 bases. In DNA form, the CDR3 reads TGTGCCAGCAGCCAAGGAAAGGGTCAGCCCCAGCATTTT. This sequence encodes CASSQGKGQPQHF.

V gene TRBV4-1 combines with J gene TRBJ2-3, with D maybe TRBD1 (5 bases). Germline CDR1 reads MGHRA; CDR2 reads YSYEKL. The CDR3 totals 13 residues. Deletions cut 0 bases from V and 5 bases from J, with 6 bases between. The CDR3 here is CASSQEGVDTQYF. The CDR3 DNA follows: TGCGCCAGCAGCCAAGAAGGGGTAGATACGCAGTATTTT.